A selection of T cell receptor beta chains follows, all from one sample in a study of blood T cell repertoires in COVID-19. Some clones are missing from TCRdb's copy, which holds only in-frame ones; the method was immunoSEQ multiplex PCR. The sample includes about 200,000 clones, 89% of them seen just once. The specimen sequenced was peripheral blood. These receptors originate from a man aged 55 to 70 who had recovered from COVID-19. CDR3s include the opening cysteine and the closing phenylalanine or tryptophan. D genes are given only for firm matches. Size values are once, few and many counts, or a class for expanded clones, and some rows have none.

clone_size j_call d_call v_call cdr3_nt cdr3_aa
NA TRBJ1-2 NA TRBV9 TGTGCCAGCAGCGTAGGGTCAGGGGTAGGGTATGGCTACACCTTC CASSVGSGVGYGYTF
NA TRBJ1-2 NA TRBV28 TGTGCCAGCCTAGGGTCCTCAGGGGAGGGTGGCTATGGCTACACCTTC CASLGSSGEGGYGYTF
NA TRBJ2-2 NA TRBV5-1 TGCGCCAGCAGCTTTAAACAGGCCCCAAGGACCGGGGAGCTGTTTTTT CASSFKQAPRTGELFF
NA TRBJ2-1 TRBD2 TRBV10-1 TGCGCCAGCAGTGAGTGGGGACTAGCGGGAGGGCCGAATGAGCAGTTCTTC CASSEWGLAGGPNEQFF
NA TRBJ1-2 NA TRBV7-3 TGTGCCAGCAGGTTACCCCCATCGGGTGGCTACACCTTC CASRLPPSGGYTF
NA TRBJ2-1 NA TRBV5-1 TGCGCCAGCAGCTTGGCCGGAGGGGGCAAGAGCTCCTACAATGAGCAGTTCTTC CASSLAGGGKSSYNEQFF
NA TRBJ2-7 TRBD2 TRBV6-2/TRBV6-3 TGTGCCAGCAGTTACGGACTAGCGGTCCGGAACGAGCAGTACTTC CASSYGLAVRNEQYF
NA TRBJ1-2 TRBD1 TRBV10-3 TGTGCCATCAGTGCGAAGGGACAGTCTAACTATGGCTACACCTTC CAISAKGQSNYGYTF
NA TRBJ2-3 NA TRBV18 TGTGCCAGCTCACCTAGGCCCGGGGGGCCCACAGATACGCAGTATTTT CASSPRPGGPTDTQYF
NA TRBJ2-3 NA TRBV11-2 TGTGCCAGCAGCTTATTTGCAGGGACAGATACGCAGTATTTT CASSLFAGTDTQYF
once TRBJ1-1 NA TRBV6-5 TGTGCCAGCCGGGGGGGGACCACCGGGGGGACTGAAGCTTTCTTT CASRGGTTGGTEAFF
NA TRBJ1-2 TRBD1 TRBV15 TGTGCCACCAACCTGGGACAGGGAATCTATGGCTACACCTTC CATNLGQGIYGYTF
NA TRBJ2-5 NA TRBV18 TGTGCCAGCTCACTCAATGCGGAAGAGACCCAGTACTTC CASSLNAEETQYF
NA TRBJ2-1 TRBD2 TRBV5-1 TGCGCCAGCAGCTTGGTCCCACTAGCGGGCAACAATGAGCAGTTCTTC CASSLVPLAGNNEQFF
few TRBJ2-1 TRBD2 TRBV19 TGTGCCAGTAGTAGGGCCCTAGCGGGGGGATTCCATGAGCAGTTCTTC CASSRALAGGFHEQFF
NA TRBJ1-1 NA TRBV11-1 TGTGCCAGCAGCTTAAGGGCGGGGGCTGGCGGTGAAGCTTTCTTT CASSLRAGAGGEAFF
NA TRBJ1-2 NA TRBV11-2 TGTGCCAGCAGCTTAGTGGCGGGAGCCTATGGCTACACCTTC CASSLVAGAYGYTF
NA TRBJ2-2 NA TRBV19 TGTGCCAGTAGTATTGCCAGGGGCGCCGGGGAGCTGTTTTTT CASSIARGAGELFF
NA TRBJ2-1 TRBD1 TRBV5-4 TGTGCCAGCAGCTTGGCCTTGGGACAGGGGTACTACAATGAGCAGTTCTTC CASSLALGQGYYNEQFF
once TRBJ1-2 NA TRBV5-8 TGTGCCAGCAGCGGGGGGGGTGCGGGCTATGGCTACACCTTC CASSGGGAGYGYTF
NA TRBJ2-2 NA TRBV5-1 TGCGCCAGCAGCTTGATCAGCCGGAGGGAGAACACCGGGGAGCTGTTTTTT CASSLISRRENTGELFF
NA TRBJ2-7 NA TRBV20-1 TGCAGTGGGTCAAGGGGCGAGCAGTACTTC CSGSRGEQYF
NA TRBJ1-1 TRBD1 TRBV3-1/TRBV3-2 TGTGCCAGCAGCCTTCGACAGGGTTTCAACACTGAAGCTTTCTTT CASSLRQGFNTEAFF
NA TRBJ2-1 NA TRBV20-1 TGCAGTGCTAGTTTGGGGCTAGGCAATGAGCAGTTCTTC CSASLGLGNEQFF
NA TRBJ2-1 TRBD1 TRBV5-1 TGCGCCAGCAGCCACGGACAGGGAATGGATGAGCAGTTCTTC CASSHGQGMDEQFF
NA TRBJ2-2 TRBD2 TRBV19 TGTGCCAGTAGTATAGCCCGCATTAGGACTAGCGGGAGTCACGGGGAGCTGTTTTTT CASSIARIRTSGSHGELFF
few TRBJ1-6 NA TRBV5-8 TGTGCCAGCAGCTTGAAAGGGGTAATGGAGCATTCACCCCTCCACTTT CASSLKGVMEHSPLHF
NA TRBJ1-3 TRBD1 TRBV6-5 TGTGCCAGCAGCCGGGACAGGGGGCCTGGAAACACCATATATTTT CASSRDRGPGNTIYF
NA TRBJ2-5 NA TRBV7-2 TGTGCCATCCAGCCCCCGCGGTCTGATGAGACCCAGTACTTC CAIQPPRSDETQYF
NA TRBJ1-5 TRBD1 TRBV6-5 TGTGCCAGCAGTTCACAGGGGATGGGTCAGCCCCAGCATTTT CASSSQGMGQPQHF
few TRBJ2-4 NA TRBV30 TGTGCCTGGATTCCGGGAGTTGGCAAAAACATTCAGTACTTC CAWIPGVGKNIQYF
NA TRBJ1-2 TRBD1 TRBV6-5 TGTGCCAGCAGTTGGGGACAGCTCTATGGCTACACCTTC CASSWGQLYGYTF
NA TRBJ2-5 TRBD2 TRBV9 TGTGCCAGCAGCAAGACTTCTAGCGGGGGGCGTGGAGAGACCCAGTACTTC CASSKTSSGGRGETQYF
NA TRBJ2-5 NA TRBV6-6 TGTGCCAGCAGTTACGGGGCCTACAGGGATCAGACCCAGTACTTC CASSYGAYRDQTQYF
NA TRBJ2-7 TRBD2 TRBV28 TGTGCCAGCAGTTTATGGGCGGGGGGCTACGAGCAGTACTTC CASSLWAGGYEQYF
NA TRBJ1-1 NA TRBV18 TGTGCCAGCTCACCCGACAGAATGAACACTGAAGCTTTCTTT CASSPDRMNTEAFF
NA TRBJ1-2 NA TRBV7-9 TGTGCCAGCAGTCCAGGGGTCATTGCGGGCTACACCTTC CASSPGVIAGYTF
NA TRBJ2-7 NA TRBV28 TGTGCCAGCAGGAAACCCGGAGGGGGCGGGTACGAGCAGTACTTC CASRKPGGGGYEQYF
NA TRBJ1-4 TRBD1 TRBV5-6 TGTGCCAGCAGGTTCAGGGCAGGGGGGTCGGAAAAACTGTTTTTT CASRFRAGGSEKLFF
once TRBJ1-5 NA TRBV5-1 TGCGCCAGCAGCCCGCGGGGGGGCTACCAGCCCCAGCATTTT CASSPRGGYQPQHF
NA TRBJ2-2 TRBD1 TRBV18 TGTGCCAGCTCTGCCGGGACAGGCGAAACCGGGGAGCTGTTTTTT CASSAGTGETGELFF
NA TRBJ1-1 NA TRBV11-2 TGTGCCAGCAGCCTACAGCTGAACACTGAAGCTTTCTTT CASSLQLNTEAFF
NA TRBJ1-5 NA TRBV2 TGTGCCAGCAGTGAGGTGGACAGCGGTCAGCCCCAGCATTTT CASSEVDSGQPQHF
NA TRBJ2-7 TRBD1 TRBV6-6 TGTGCCAGCAGCCGCGGACAGGGTTTAGAACAGTACTTC CASSRGQGLEQYF
NA TRBJ2-7 NA TRBV24-1 TGTGCCACCAGTGATTTAGGGGTGGACGAGCAGTACTTC CATSDLGVDEQYF
NA TRBJ2-7 TRBD1 TRBV30 TGTGCCTGGACAGACAGGGGCCCACCCTACGAGCAGTACTTC CAWTDRGPPYEQYF
few TRBJ2-5 NA TRBV11-2 TGTGCCAGCCGCTCCCCCCGGGACTACCAAGAGACCCAGTACTTC CASRSPRDYQETQYF
NA TRBJ2-5 TRBD1 TRBV5-1 TGCGCCAGCAGCCGGACAGGGGGTGAAGAGACCCAGTACTTC CASSRTGGEETQYF
NA TRBJ1-2 TRBD1 TRBV6-5 TGTGCCAGCAGTTCCTCCCTGACAGGGGAGAATGGCTACACCTTC CASSSSLTGENGYTF
NA TRBJ2-6 NA TRBV19 TGTGCCAGTTTCAGGGGCAGGGCTCCCTCTGGGGCCAACGTCCTGACTTTC CASFRGRAPSGANVLTF
NA TRBJ2-7 TRBD1 TRBV7-6 TGTGCCAGCAGCTTAGGGGACAGGGGAGCGGGGCGTGACGAGCAGTACTTC CASSLGDRGAGRDEQYF
NA TRBJ2-5 NA TRBV7-3 TGTGCCAGCAGCCCCGGGACTTCCACCCAACAAGAGACCCAGTACTTC CASSPGTSTQQETQYF
NA TRBJ1-6 TRBD1 TRBV12-5 TGTGCTAGTGGTTTGGTTTTAGGGACAGGGGGAATTAATAATTCACCCCTCCACTTT CASGLVLGTGGINNSPLHF